This T cell receptor beta chain was recorded in a study of blood T cell repertoires in COVID-19. Generated by immunoSEQ multiplex PCR, the TCRdb table keeps only in-frame clones and is missing some. The data show a few hundred thousand clones, approximately 86% seen once. The sequenced material came from PBMCs or T cells enriched from blood (not recorded which). This receptor was identified in a woman in her thirties or forties with acute COVID-19.

As DNA, the CDR3 is TGTGCCACCAGTGATGAGTACGAGCAGTACTTC. Residues: CATSDEYEQYF. This chain connects TRBV24-1 to TRBJ2-7; D gene ambiguous. V lost 3 bases and J 4 bases, leaving 3 bases between the germline ends. Germline V gene data show CDR1 as KGHDR and CDR2 as SFDVKD. The CDR3 has 11 residues.